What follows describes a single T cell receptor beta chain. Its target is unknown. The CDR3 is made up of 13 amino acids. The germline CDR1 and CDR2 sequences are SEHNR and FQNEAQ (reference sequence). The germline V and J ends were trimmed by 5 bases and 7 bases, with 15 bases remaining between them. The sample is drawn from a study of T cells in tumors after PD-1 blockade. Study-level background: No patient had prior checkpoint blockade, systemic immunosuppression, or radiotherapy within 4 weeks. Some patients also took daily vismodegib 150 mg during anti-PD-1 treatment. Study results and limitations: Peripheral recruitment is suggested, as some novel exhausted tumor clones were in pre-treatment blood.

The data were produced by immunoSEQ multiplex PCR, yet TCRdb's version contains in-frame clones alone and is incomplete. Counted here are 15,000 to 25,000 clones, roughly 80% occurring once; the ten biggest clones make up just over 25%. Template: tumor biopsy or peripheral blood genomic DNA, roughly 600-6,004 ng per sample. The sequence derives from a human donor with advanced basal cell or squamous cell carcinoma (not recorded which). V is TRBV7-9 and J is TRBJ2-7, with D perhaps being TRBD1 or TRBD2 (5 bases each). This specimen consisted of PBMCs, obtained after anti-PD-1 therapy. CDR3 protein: CASSLGPAREQYF. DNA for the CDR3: TGTGCCAGCAGCCTGGGACCCGCTCGGGAGCAGTACTTC.